The rows below give T cell receptor beta chains drawn from one sample of a study of blood T cell repertoires in COVID-19. Measured with immunoSEQ multiplex PCR; TCRdb has only the in-frame clones, and not every one. The sample comprises 80,000 to 95,000 clones, around 81% of which are singletons, and 44% rests with the top ten. The sequenced sample was peripheral blood. Receptors were obtained from an elderly man with acute or convalescent COVID-19. Both conserved end residues are part of each CDR3. The D gene is left open where the match is weak.

TRBV19	-	TRBJ2-2	CASSGKQGSGELFF
TRBV6-6	TRBD2	TRBJ2-1	CASRTTGTSGYNEQFF
TRBV7-8	TRBD2	TRBJ2-5	CASSERAGGRRETQYF
TRBV2	TRBD1	TRBJ2-6	CASSGARDRGQPSSGANVLTF
TRBV29-1	-	TRBJ1-2	CSVVSGYNYGYTF
TRBV2	-	TRBJ1-1	CASRRNMNTEAFF
TRBV5-1	-	TRBJ1-1	CASSSPWGSDTEAFF
TRBV6-2/TRBV6-3	TRBD1	TRBJ1-2	CASSYLDRQYGYTF
TRBV6-2/TRBV6-3	-	TRBJ2-7	CASSTGNSYEQYF
TRBV7-2	-	TRBJ1-1	CASSLIPGMNTEAFF
TRBV29-1	TRBD2	TRBJ2-5	CSVQTSGRETQYF
TRBV7-9	-	TRBJ2-3	CASSDGLSTDTQYF
TRBV29-1	-	TRBJ1-2	CSVEDRRRGNYGYTF
TRBV19	-	TRBJ1-1	CATSGQPNTEAFF
TRBV2	-	TRBJ1-2	CASSAGQHYGYTF
TRBV18	-	TRBJ2-3	CASSQDSYTDTQYF
TRBV14	-	TRBJ2-2	CASSQFRQGGELFF
TRBV7-2	-	TRBJ2-5	CASSLGVETQYF
TRBV7-9	TRBD1	TRBJ2-7	CASSLAFGTGSVYEQYF
TRBV28	TRBD1	TRBJ1-3	CASSLIYVTGVSGNTIYF
TRBV5-5	-	TRBJ1-4	CASSGTGLKLFF
TRBV6-5	-	TRBJ1-1	CASRRRMNTEAFF
TRBV5-1	-	TRBJ1-6	CASSFGGEGSPLHF
TRBV27	-	TRBJ2-7	CASSLSGQKPYEQYF
TRBV7-2	-	TRBJ1-2	CASSLDGGAPNYGYTF
TRBV28	-	TRBJ1-5	CASSSDSPDQPQHF
TRBV28	TRBD2	TRBJ2-7	CASSLLKRDSYEQYF
TRBV5-1	TRBD1	TRBJ1-2	CASSLTTGEDGYTF
TRBV4-2	TRBD1	TRBJ1-4	CASSLVPGTGGEKLFF
TRBV28	TRBD1	TRBJ2-7	CASTDSVGQGPHEQYF
TRBV18	-	TRBJ2-5	CASTSAVTRETQYF
TRBV5-1	TRBD2	TRBJ2-1	CASSLLGPASGSFHEQFF
TRBV5-1	TRBD1	TRBJ2-4	CASSLMAGTGNIQYF